This TCR beta chain was sequenced in a study of radiotherapy plus CTLA-4 blockade in lung cancer (dated by TCRdb to 2016 to 2019). In the study overall: Objective responses occurred in roughly 19% of enrolled patients, and around 30% achieved disease control. Beyond this particular receptor, the publication reports: After treatment with radiotherapy and ipilimumab, TCR clones that came from tumors expanded in the peripheral blood. Early dynamic changes in blood T cell clones, together with increased serum interferon-beta after radiation, were reported as the strongest predictors of response.

Receptor amplification or capture employed the immunoSEQ multiplex PCR assay. As stored in TCRdb, this immuneACCESS dataset retains in-frame rearrangements with V and J assigned. A fraction of the clones does not appear; measured against another copy, unresolved V genes explain less than half of the discrepancy, and the remainder lacks a known reason. This sample gives about 90,000 clones in total; approximately 75% of them show up just once. Over 13% of the sample lies in the top ten. Looking up the germline V gene yields CDR1 MNHNS and CDR2 SASEGT. V was cut back by 6 bases and J by 5 bases, leaving a gap of 11 bases between them. The CDR3 goes from the cysteine to the phenylalanine over 12 residues. Only CDR3 DNA is held: 36 bases, read in frame from base 1. This clone came up once. What this receptor recognizes is not known. The input lacks base qualities; no much larger clone sits a single base away.

The study tested focal radiation therapy combined with CTLA-4 blockade (ipilimumab) in patients with chemo-refractory metastatic non-small-cell lung cancer. This TCR was recovered from a human donor with non-small cell lung cancer that progressed on radiotherapy plus ipilimumab. The sequence joins TRBV6-1 to TRBJ2-7; TRBD1 is possibly the D segment (6 matching bases). This sample comprised peripheral blood, obtained from a patient treated with radiotherapy plus ipilimumab. The DNA reads as follows: TGTGCCAGCAGCCAACAGGGCCACGAGCAGTACTTC. It translates to CASSQQGHEQYF.